The T cell receptor (beta chain) under discussion was sequenced for a study of blood T cells in healthy people across ages. The germline CDR1 and CDR2 sequences are MGHRA and YSYEKL. With 1 base removed from V and 5 bases from J, the gap between germline ends came to 11 bases. This CDR3 comprises 14 residues. Primers used in a second PCR of roughly 7 to 12 cycles were a sample-barcoded 5' primer and a J-beta primer mix. TCRdb called the 5' RACE reads again in MiXCR, with one record for every CDR3 protein. The repertoire consists of roughly 550,000 distinct CDR3 sequences, with 24% occurring once and the leading ten covering less than 9%. This clonotype has a count of ten or more. A further study also used this sample, focusing on T cells of mothers and their children.

This chain links TRBV4-1 with TRBJ2-5; tentative D call: TRBD1 (6 bases). This clonotype was obtained from a boy younger than 18 in good health. The sequenced sample was blood. CDR3 protein: CASSQAARGETQYF. CDR3 nucleotides: TGCGCCAGCAGCCAAGCGGCCAGGGGTGAGACCCAGTACTTC.